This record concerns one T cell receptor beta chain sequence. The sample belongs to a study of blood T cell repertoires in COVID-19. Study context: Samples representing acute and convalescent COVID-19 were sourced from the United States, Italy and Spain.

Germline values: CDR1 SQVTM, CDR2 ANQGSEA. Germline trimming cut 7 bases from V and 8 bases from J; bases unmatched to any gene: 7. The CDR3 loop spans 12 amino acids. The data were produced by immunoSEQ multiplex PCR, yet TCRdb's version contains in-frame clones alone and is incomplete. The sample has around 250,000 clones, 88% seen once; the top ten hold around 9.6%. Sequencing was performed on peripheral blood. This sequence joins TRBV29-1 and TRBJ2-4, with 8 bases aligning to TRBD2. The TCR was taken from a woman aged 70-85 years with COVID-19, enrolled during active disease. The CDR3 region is CSGTSGGDIQYF. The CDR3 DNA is TGCAGCGGGACGAGCGGGGGAGACATTCAGTACTTC.